This is a list of T cell receptor beta chains from one sample in a study of T cell responses to AZD1222 COVID-19 vaccine. The assay was immunoSEQ multiplex PCR, and TCRdb's table has in-frame clones only and misses some. Seen here are about 100,000 clones, roughly 84% observed once, and the top ten hold under 1.5%. The sequencing here drew on peripheral blood, taken on day 0 of AZD1222 vaccination. These receptors all stem from an adult in good health. CDR3s include the opening cysteine and the closing phenylalanine or tryptophan. The D gene is left open where the match is weak. Only some rows state a clone size, as once, few, many or a class for expanded clones.

d_call j_call v_call clone_size cdr3_aa cdr3_nt
NA TRBJ1-2 TRBV27 few CASSLSGGSGYTF TGTGCCAGCAGTTTATCCGGGGGCAGCGGCTACACCTTC
NA TRBJ1-2 TRBV27 NA CASSGGGGGSGYTF TGTGCCAGCAGCGGCGGTGGGGGGGGATCTGGCTACACCTTC
NA TRBJ1-5 TRBV7-2 once CASSNLGQPQHF TGTGCCAGCAGCAATCTAGGGCAGCCCCAGCATTTT
NA TRBJ2-1 TRBV24-1 few CATSDTSYNEQFF TGTGCCACCAGTGATACTTCCTACAATGAGCAGTTCTTC
NA TRBJ2-7 TRBV27 NA CASSLSIGQAEQYF TGTGCCAGCAGTTTATCGATCGGGCAGGCCGAGCAGTACTTC
NA TRBJ2-4 TRBV28 NA CASSSTATKNIQYF TGTGCCAGCAGTTCGACAGCGACAAAAAACATTCAGTACTTC
NA TRBJ1-3 TRBV6-1 NA CASSESVTIYF TGTGCCAGCAGTGAATCAGTGACCATATATTTT
NA TRBJ2-3 TRBV7-3 NA CASSLMGSTDTQYF TGTGCCAGCAGCTTAATGGGTAGCACAGATACGCAGTATTTT
NA TRBJ2-1 TRBV6-5 NA CASSFGGYNEQFF TGTGCCAGCAGTTTCGGAGGATACAATGAGCAGTTCTTC
NA TRBJ2-3 TRBV18 once CASSPPSTDTQYF TGTGCCAGCTCACCACCCAGCACAGATACGCAGTATTTT
NA TRBJ2-3 TRBV6-6 NA CASALIVDTQYF TGTGCCAGCGCCCTCATCGTTGATACGCAGTATTTT
TRBD2 TRBJ2-2 TRBV24-1 NA CATSDPPSGSHTGELFF TGTGCCACCAGTGACCCTCCGAGCGGGAGCCACACCGGGGAGCTGTTTTTT
NA TRBJ1-1 TRBV28 NA CASSERAGNTEAFF TGTGCCAGCAGCGAAAGGGCAGGGAACACTGAAGCTTTCTTT
TRBD1 TRBJ2-1 TRBV4-1 NA CASSQGQSSYNEQFF TGCGCCAGCAGCCAGGGACAGAGCTCCTACAATGAGCAGTTCTTC
NA TRBJ1-2 TRBV9 NA CASSVGASVNYGYTF TGTGCCAGCAGCGTAGGCGCCAGTGTTAACTATGGCTACACCTTC
TRBD1 TRBJ1-1 TRBV5-5 NA CASSTMLTGLRTEAFF TGTGCCAGCAGCACGATGTTGACAGGGCTGAGAACTGAAGCTTTCTTT
TRBD1 TRBJ2-2 TRBV27 NA CASSLNVWQGDTGELFF TGTGCCAGCAGTTTGAATGTATGGCAGGGGGACACCGGGGAGCTGTTTTTT
NA TRBJ2-3 TRBV3-1/TRBV3-2 NA CASSQGKLRTDTQYF TGTGCCAGCAGCCAAGGAAAATTGCGCACAGATACGCAGTATTTT
NA TRBJ1-6 TRBV11-1 NA CASSQQGSNNSPLHF TGTGCCAGCAGCCAACAGGGTTCGAATAATTCACCCCTCCACTTT
NA TRBJ1-2 TRBV27 NA CASSGGAVNYGYTF TGTGCCAGCAGTGGCGGGGCTGTCAACTATGGCTACACCTTC
TRBD2 TRBJ2-4 TRBV3-1/TRBV3-2 NA CASSQVDGRDIQYF TGTGCCAGCAGCCAAGTGGACGGGAGGGACATTCAGTACTTC
TRBD1 TRBJ1-1 TRBV2 NA CASSTTGVNTEAFF TGTGCCAGCAGCACCACAGGGGTGAACACTGAAGCTTTCTTT
NA TRBJ2-3 TRBV12-3/TRBV12-4 NA CASSNLATDTQYF TGTGCCAGCAGCAATCTGGCCACAGATACGCAGTATTTT
NA TRBJ2-7 TRBV2 NA CASSVQANEQYF TGTGCCAGCAGTGTACAGGCTAACGAGCAGTACTTC
NA TRBJ1-5 TRBV5-1 NA CASSVDSNQPQHF TGCGCCAGCAGCGTAGACAGCAATCAGCCCCAGCATTTT
TRBD1 TRBJ1-5 TRBV24-1 NA CATSDRDSQPQHF TGTGCCACCAGTGACCGGGACAGTCAGCCCCAGCATTTT
NA TRBJ1-2 TRBV6-5 once CASSYGLGYTF TGTGCCAGCAGTTACGGGCTTGGCTACACCTTC
TRBD2 TRBJ2-1 TRBV4-1 NA CASSQPLAGPQFF TGCGCCAGCAGCCAACCCTTAGCGGGCCCGCAGTTCTTC
NA TRBJ1-1 TRBV2 NA CASSRTIGREAFF TGTGCCAGCAGTAGAACTATTGGACGTGAAGCTTTCTTT
TRBD1 TRBJ2-1 TRBV11-3 medium-sized CASSRDSESYNEQFF TGTGCCAGCAGCCGGGACAGTGAATCCTACAATGAGCAGTTCTTC
NA TRBJ1-1 TRBV19 NA CATSTPAGGSEAFF TGTGCCACCTCGACACCTGCCGGGGGGTCTGAAGCTTTCTTT
TRBD1 TRBJ1-4 TRBV2 NA CASKPGQGFGKLFF TGTGCCAGCAAGCCCGGACAGGGGTTTGGGAAACTGTTTTTT
NA TRBJ2-3 TRBV20-1 NA CSARGGSTQYF TGCAGTGCTAGGGGCGGTTCTACGCAGTATTTT
TRBD2 TRBJ2-7 TRBV4-2 NA CASSSQAGEHYEQYF TGTGCCAGCAGCAGCCAAGCGGGAGAGCACTACGAGCAGTACTTC
NA TRBJ2-3 TRBV27 NA CASRNLDTQYF TGTGCCAGCAGAAATCTAGATACGCAGTATTTT
NA TRBJ1-1 TRBV5-5 NA CASSLVAGSPDTEAFF TGTGCCAGCAGCTTGGTGGCAGGGTCCCCGGACACTGAAGCTTTCTTT
NA TRBJ1-2 TRBV9 NA CASSVGTDPNYGYTF TGTGCCAGCAGCGTGGGGACGGACCCTAACTATGGCTACACCTTC
TRBD1 TRBJ1-3 TRBV28 once CASSEQGSRNTIYF TGTGCCAGCAGCGAACAGGGGTCTAGAAACACCATATATTTT
TRBD2 TRBJ2-7 TRBV7-2 NA CASSPSGNYEQYF TGTGCCAGCAGCCCCAGCGGGAACTACGAGCAGTACTTC
NA TRBJ2-7 TRBV9 NA CASSVGGGSPYEQYF TGTGCCAGCAGCGTAGGTGGGGGGTCCCCCTACGAGCAGTACTTC
NA TRBJ1-5 TRBV6-5 NA CASGAWNNQPQHF TGTGCCAGCGGGGCCTGGAACAATCAGCCCCAGCATTTT
TRBD1 TRBJ1-1 TRBV30 once CAWSVQGARAEAFF TGTGCCTGGAGTGTACAGGGGGCGCGGGCTGAAGCTTTCTTT
TRBD2 TRBJ2-7 TRBV4-3 NA CASSQEVGGRSYEQYF TGCGCCAGCAGCCAAGAAGTGGGCGGGAGGTCTTACGAGCAGTACTTC
NA TRBJ1-5 TRBV27 once CASSLGGSNQPQHF TGTGCCAGCAGTTTAGGCGGAAGCAATCAGCCCCAGCATTTT
TRBD2 TRBJ2-1 TRBV19 NA CASRTSGRAFHNEQFF TGTGCCAGTAGAACTAGCGGGAGGGCCTTCCACAATGAGCAGTTCTTC